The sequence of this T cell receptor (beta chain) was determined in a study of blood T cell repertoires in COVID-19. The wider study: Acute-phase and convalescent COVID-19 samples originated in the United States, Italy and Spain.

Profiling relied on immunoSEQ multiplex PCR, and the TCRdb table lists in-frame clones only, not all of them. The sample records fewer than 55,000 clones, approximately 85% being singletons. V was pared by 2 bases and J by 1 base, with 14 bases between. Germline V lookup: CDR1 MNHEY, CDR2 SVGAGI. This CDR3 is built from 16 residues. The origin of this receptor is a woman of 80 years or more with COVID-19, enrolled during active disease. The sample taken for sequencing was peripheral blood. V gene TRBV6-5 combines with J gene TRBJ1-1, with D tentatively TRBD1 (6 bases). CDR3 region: CASSYATGRGNTEAFF. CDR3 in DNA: TGTGCCAGCAGTTACGCCACAGGGAGGGGGAACACTGAAGCTTTCTTT.